This T cell receptor (beta chain) was captured in a study of blood T cell repertoires in COVID-19. This CDR3 is built from 12 residues. V gave up 7 bases and J gave up 8 bases, with 14 bases separating them. Germline V CDR1 and CDR2: SQVTM, ANQGSEA. The authors' processing: Cell counts per sample came from amplifying reference gene primers. Produced via immunoSEQ multiplex PCR; TCRdb's table is partial and in-frame only. V and J calls and clone size are as listed in that table; D and trimming were resolved from the DNA. Altogether 45,000 to 50,000 clones are present, roughly 88% being singletons, with the ten largest covering around 32%.

The specimen sequenced was peripheral blood. The chain joins TRBV29-1 to TRBJ1-4, with D possibly being TRBD1 (5 bases). This clonotype was sampled from an elderly woman with COVID-19, enrolled during active disease. As DNA, the CDR3 is TGCAGCGGGGGAGGGGTTGGGGAAAAACTGTTTTTT. Its translation is CSGGGVGEKLFF. Full variable domain (rest looked up from reference TRBV29-1 and TRBJ1-4): SAVISQKPSRDICQRGTSLTIQCQVDSQVTMMFWYRQQPGQSLTLIATANQGSEATYESGFVIDKFPISRPNLTFSTLTVSNMSPEDSSIYLCSGGGVGEKLFFGSGTQLSVL.